This TCR beta chain was documented in a study of Ad26.COV2.S vaccination and SARS-CoV-2 variants. At the level of the study: Once, or twice with 56 days between doses, Ad26.COV2.S was given intramuscularly.

As for treatment: roughly 19 received Ad26.COV2.S at low or high dose, single or two shots; about 5 received placebo; per-sample allocation not given. Sampling took place 63 days after the first vaccine or placebo injection. V was cut by 3 bases and J by 0 bases, with 15 bases left in between. The CDR3 consists of 17 residues. The germline V gene encodes CDR1 LGHNA and CDR2 YNFKEQ. Clones were read by immunoSEQ multiplex PCR, and TCRdb kept only the in-frame ones, dropping some. The sample has 300,000 to 400,000 clones; about 85% are singletons. The sequencing used peripheral blood, collected in a trial of Ad26.COV2.S vaccine versus placebo. This sequence originates from a person between 18 and 65 years old who received the Ad26.COV2.S COVID-19 vaccine or a placebo. The chain joins TRBV4-2 to TRBJ1-3; D may be TRBD1 (5 bases). CDR3: CASSQGGTTSSGNTIYF. In nucleotides, the CDR3 is TGTGCCAGCAGCCAGGGGGGGACGACTAGCTCTGGAAACACCATATATTTT.